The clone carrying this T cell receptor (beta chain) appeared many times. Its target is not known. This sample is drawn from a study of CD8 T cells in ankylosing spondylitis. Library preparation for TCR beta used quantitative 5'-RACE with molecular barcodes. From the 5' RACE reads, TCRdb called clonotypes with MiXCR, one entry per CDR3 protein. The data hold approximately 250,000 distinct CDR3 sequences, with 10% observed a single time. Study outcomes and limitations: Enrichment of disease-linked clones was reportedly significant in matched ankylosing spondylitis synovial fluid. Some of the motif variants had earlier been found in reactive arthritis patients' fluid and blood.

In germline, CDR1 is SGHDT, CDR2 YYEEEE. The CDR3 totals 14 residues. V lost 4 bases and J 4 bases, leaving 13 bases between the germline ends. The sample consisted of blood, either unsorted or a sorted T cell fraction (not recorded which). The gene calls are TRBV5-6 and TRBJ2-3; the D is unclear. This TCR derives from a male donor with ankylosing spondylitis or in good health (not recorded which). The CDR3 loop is CASSPGGRPDTQYF. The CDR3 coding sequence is TGTGCCAGCAGCCCCGGTGGTAGACCAGATACGCAGTATTTT.